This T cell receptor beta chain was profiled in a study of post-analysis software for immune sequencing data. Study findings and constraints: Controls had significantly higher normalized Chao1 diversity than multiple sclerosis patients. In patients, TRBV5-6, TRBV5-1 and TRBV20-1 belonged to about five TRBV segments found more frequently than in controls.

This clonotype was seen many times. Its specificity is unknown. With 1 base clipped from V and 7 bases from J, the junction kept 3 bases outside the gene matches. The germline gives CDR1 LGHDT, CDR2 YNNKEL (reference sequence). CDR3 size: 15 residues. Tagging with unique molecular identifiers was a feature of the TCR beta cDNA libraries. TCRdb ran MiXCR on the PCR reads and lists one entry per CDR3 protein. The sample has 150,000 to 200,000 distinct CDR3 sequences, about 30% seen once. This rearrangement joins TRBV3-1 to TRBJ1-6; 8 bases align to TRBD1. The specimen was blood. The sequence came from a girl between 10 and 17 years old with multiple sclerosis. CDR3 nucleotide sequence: TGTGCCAGCAGCCAAGGAAGGACAGGGAATTCACCCCTCCACTTT. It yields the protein CASSQGRTGNSPLHF. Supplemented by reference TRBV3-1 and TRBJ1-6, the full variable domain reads DTAVSQTPKYLVTQMGNDKSIKCEQNLGHDTMYWYKQDSKKFLKIMFSYNNKELIINETVPNRFSPKSPDKAHLNLHINSLELGDSAVYFCASSQGRTGNSPLHFGNGTRLTVT.